Here is one T cell receptor (beta chain) with its context. The record originates from a study of blood T cell repertoires in COVID-19. About the research overall: PBMCs, B-cell-depleted T cells, or T cells were the source of the cDNA or gDNA that made up the material.

In the original workflow: Quantification of nucleated cells was approximated via reference gene primer amplification. Repertoires were generated with immunoSEQ multiplex PCR, while TCRdb's copy carries only in-frame clones and drops some. V and J calls plus clone size are reproduced from that table; the DNA served to infer D and trimming. The sample has about 150,000 clones; more than 65% are singletons. The CDR3 runs 14 residues. Germline CDR1 SGHRS, CDR2 YFSETQ. With 4 bases clipped from V and 6 bases from J, the junction kept 7 bases outside the gene matches. This sequence was found in a woman of 80 years or more with active or convalescent COVID-19. The specimen sequenced was peripheral blood. The rearrangement uses TRBV5-1 and TRBJ1-1, with 9 positions matching TRBD1. The CDR3 coding sequence is TGCGCCAGCAGCCCAGGACAGGGGACCGCTGAAGCTTTCTTT. Its protein product is CASSPGQGTAEAFF.